The 5 T cell receptor beta chains in this list originate from one sample, sequenced in a study of cytomegalovirus exposure and HLA in healthy donors. PCR was performed using 60 Vbeta and 13 Jbeta primers. TCRdb's copy holds only in-frame clones and misses some; the assay was immunoSEQ multiplex PCR. The table has approximately 140,000 clones, about four fifths seen once. The specimen was PBMCs. Receptor source: a woman aged 35 to 49 in good health and CMV-seronegative.

The V gene is TRBV13, the J gene TRBJ1-1, with 7 positions matching TRBD1. J lost 1 base, V lost 6 bases, and 5 bases had no gene match. The CDR3 totals 14 residues. Per the germline V gene, CDR1 is PRHDT and CDR2 is FYEKMQ (reference sequence). The DNA for the CDR3 is TGTGCCAGCAGTAGACAGGGATGGAACACTGAAGCTTTCTTT. Translation gives CASSRQGWNTEAFF.

This sequence joins TRBV7-9 and TRBJ2-7; tentatively, D is TRBD2 (7 bases). The CDR3 has 17 amino acids. Germline assignment: CDR1 SEHNR and CDR2 FQNEAQ (reference sequence). V was trimmed by 1 base and J by 4 bases, leaving 20 bases between them. The CDR3 sequence is CASSLVVGWGGMYEQYF. In DNA, the CDR3 is TGTGCCAGCAGCTTAGTTGTTGGGTGGGGGGGCATGTACGAGCAGTACTTC.

The V call is TRBV29-1, the J call TRBJ1-2, with 10 bases aligning to TRBD1. This CDR3 has 11 amino acids. V was pared by 7 bases and J by 5 bases, with 1 base of the junction left unmatched. Germline assignment: CDR1 SQVTM and CDR2 ANQGSEA. The CDR3: CSADRGYGYTF. DNA of the CDR3: TGCAGCGCGGACAGGGGGTATGGCTACACCTTC. Full variable domain (outside the CDR3, taken from reference TRBV29-1 and TRBJ1-2): SAVISQKPSRDICQRGTSLTIQCQVDSQVTMMFWYRQQPGQSLTLIATANQGSEATYESGFVIDKFPISRPNLTFSTLTVSNMSPEDSSIYLCSADRGYGYTFGSGTRLTVV.

The chain joins TRBV2 to TRBJ1-4; D remains unclear. CDR1 SNHLY and CDR2 FYNNEI come from the germline V gene. CDR3 length: 16 amino acids. V lost 3 bases and J lost 8, with 19 bases in between. The CDR3 DNA reads as TGTGCCAGCAGTGACCCTTATACTCCAGGAGGGGAAAAACTGTTTTTT. Translating it yields CASSDPYTPGGEKLFF.

The V and J genes are TRBV19 and TRBJ2-7; perhaps TRBD1 as D (6 bases). This CDR3 is built from 16 residues. CDR1 and CDR2 (germline): LNHDA, SQIVND (reference sequence). The V end was cut by 6 bases, the J end by 3 bases, with 21 bases between. The CDR3 DNA follows: TGTGCCAGTAGCCCAGGTCAAGGGGGTGGACTCTACGAGCAGTACTTC. This gives the protein CASSPGQGGGLYEQYF.